This entry describes one T cell receptor beta chain. Its antigen is not identified. The same CDR3 arises from other DNA sequences in this sample as well. The data were taken from a study of cytomegalovirus exposure and HLA in healthy donors. The germline gives CDR1 SGHRS, CDR2 YFSETQ. This CDR3 contains 15 residues. Between the trimmed V and J ends, which lost 4 bases and 0 bases, there was a span of 10 bases. Study outcomes and limitations: Accurate HLA-A and HLA-B prediction from TCR beta sequences was reported for most subjects. Most TCR sequences showed up rarely, but some public TCRs showed up in many donors.

It was with 60 Vbeta and 13 Jbeta primers that the PCR ran. Repertoires were generated with immunoSEQ multiplex PCR, while TCRdb's copy carries only in-frame clones and drops some. This sample yields about 120,000 clones, of which around 74% are seen a single time; about 32% belongs to the top ten. The V gene is TRBV5-1, the J gene TRBJ2-2, with a tentative D call TRBD2 (6 bases). The sample comprised PBMCs. The clonotype originates from a man between 60 and 75 years old in good health and CMV-seropositive. The CDR3 protein is CASSPGTANTGELFF. Written as DNA, the CDR3 is TGCGCCAGCAGCCCCGGGACTGCGAACACCGGGGAGCTGTTTTTT.